The 29 T cell receptor beta chains listed next were all sequenced from one sample in a study of T cell responses to AZD1222 COVID-19 vaccine. Produced via immunoSEQ multiplex PCR; TCRdb's table is partial and in-frame only. Among about 190,000 clones listed, approximately 91% were seen once. The source material was peripheral blood, sampled on day 0 of AZD1222 vaccination. The receptors were gathered from an adult in good health.

The chain carries TRBV2 and TRBJ1-6, with D possibly matching TRBD1 (5 bases). Germline assignment: CDR1 SNHLY and CDR2 FYNNEI. This CDR3 has 13 residues. V shed 3 bases and J shed 10 bases, with 10 bases lying between them. CDR3 protein: CASSDGGVSPLHF. The DNA for the CDR3 is TGTGCCAGCAGTGATGGGGGGGTGTCACCCCTCCACTTT.

This clone has at least ten counts. The chain employs TRBV4-1 and TRBJ2-2; D is unresolved. The CDR3 length is 14 residues. V gave up 4 bases and J gave up 0 bases, with 6 bases separating them. Germline V gene sequence: CDR1 MGHRA, CDR2 YSYEKL. Here the CDR3 reads CASSLQSNTGELFF. CDR3 coding DNA: TGCGCCAGCAGCCTCCAATCGAACACCGGGGAGCTGTTTTTT.

The chain employs TRBV5-1 and TRBJ2-1; 9 bases align to TRBD2. V dropped 4 bases and J dropped 4; count of bases not matched to a gene: 12. CDR3 length equals 17 residues. Germline CDR1 is SGHRS and CDR2 is YFSETQ. This chain's CDR3 is CASSVGISGRTYNEQFF. CDR3 nucleotide sequence: TGCGCCAGCAGCGTTGGGATCAGCGGGAGGACTTACAATGAGCAGTTCTTC.

This chain uses TRBV5-4 with TRBJ2-7; D unclear. Germline assignment: CDR1 SGHNT and CDR2 YYREEE (reference sequence). V lost 0 bases and J lost 4, with 5 bases in between. CDR3 size: 12 residues. CDR3 amino acids: CASSLGGYEQYF. As DNA, the CDR3 is TGTGCCAGCAGCTTGGGTGGTTACGAGCAGTACTTC. Filled out from reference TRBV5-4 and TRBJ2-7, the complete variable domain reads ETGVTQSPTHLIKTRGQQVTLRCSSQSGHNTVSWYQQALGQGPQFIFQYYREEENGRGNFPPRFSGLQFPNYSSELNVNALELDDSALYLCASSLGGYEQYFGPGTRLTVT.

The chain combines TRBV6-5 with TRBJ1-1, with a possible D match to TRBD1 (5 bases). This CDR3 has 15 amino acids. Trimming pared 0 bases from V and 5 bases from J, leaving 13 bases between. Germline CDR1 is MNHEY and CDR2 is SVGAGI. As DNA, the CDR3 is TGTGCCAGCAGTTACTCGATGGGGGTAGGAACTGAAGCTTTCTTT. Translating it yields CASSYSMGVGTEAFF.

DNA for the CDR3: TGTGCCAGCAGTCGCGGGGGGACTCCGACAGATACGCAGTATTTT. This sequence encodes CASSRGGTPTDTQYF. The chain links TRBV6-5 to TRBJ2-3; TRBD2 agrees at 8 bases. This CDR3 has 15 amino acids. V was pared by 5 bases and J by 3 bases, with 7 bases of the junction left unmatched. The germline V gene has CDR1 MNHEY and CDR2 SVGAGI.

The chain employs TRBV10-3 and TRBJ2-2; the match to TRBD1 covers 7 bases. The CDR3 covers 16 residues. Germline trimming cut 2 bases from V and 7 bases from J; bases unmatched to any gene: 10. Germline V lookup: CDR1 ENHRY, CDR2 SYGVKD. The CDR3 region has the DNA TGTGCCATCAGTGAGCCGGACAGGTTTGAAATCGGGGAGCTGTTTTTT. Translated, it gives CAISEPDRFEIGELFF.

For the CDR3, the DNA is TGCGCCAGCAGCCCCCAGGTTGATATGGCGGTGAACACTGAAGCTTTCTTT. Amino acid sequence: CASSPQVDMAVNTEAFF. The chain joins TRBV4-1 to TRBJ1-1; D gene uncertain. This CDR3 has 17 amino acids. V lost 4 bases to trimming and J lost 0 bases, with 18 bases between them. The germline V gene has CDR1 MGHRA and CDR2 YSYEKL.

This clone was counted once. This chain connects TRBV7-9 to TRBJ1-2; D gene ambiguous. Trimming stripped 4 bases from V and 3 bases from J, with 9 bases between. Germline CDR1 reads SEHNR; CDR2 reads FQNEAQ (reference sequence). The CDR3 covers 13 residues. CDR3 nucleotides: TGTGCCAGCAGCTCCGAAGTACACTATGGCTACACCTTC. Its translation: CASSSEVHYGYTF.

The chain combines TRBV18 with TRBJ1-2, with 9 nucleotides matching TRBD1. Per the germline V gene, CDR1 is KGHSH and CDR2 is LQKENI. This CDR3 has 14 amino acids. J was trimmed by 8 bases and V by 3 bases; bases with no gene match: 7. The DNA of the CDR3 is TGTGCCAGCTCACCGTCACAGGGGGCGGGAGGCTACACCTTC. Translating gives CASSPSQGAGGYTF.

V is TRBV2 and J is TRBJ2-5; 7 nucleotides line up with TRBD1. The V and J ends lost 7 bases and 5 bases, in that order; junction bases with no gene match: 10. The CDR3 has 14 amino acids. The germline CDR1 and CDR2 sequences are SNHLY and FYNNEI. In nucleotides, the CDR3 is TGTGCCAGCACCTTAACAGGGGTAGGGGAGACCCAGTACTTC. Encoded protein: CASTLTGVGETQYF.

V and J are TRBV19 and TRBJ2-1; 15 bases align to TRBD2. Germline V gene lookup returns CDR1 LNHDA and CDR2 SQIVND (reference sequence). The V and J ends lost 4 bases and 10 bases, in that order; junction bases with no gene match: 5. The CDR3 runs to 15 residues. For the CDR3, the DNA is TGTGCCAGTAGTAGGGGACTAGCGGGAGGAAGGGAGCAGTTCTTC. It codes for CASSRGLAGGREQFF.

The V and J genes are TRBV27 and TRBJ2-1; TRBD2 aligns across 8 bases. V dropped 4 bases and J dropped 2; count of bases not matched to a gene: 7. This CDR3 contains 16 residues. Germline V CDR1 and CDR2: MNHEY, SMNVEV (reference sequence). The CDR3 region is CASSSHSGSPYNEQFF. CDR3 in DNA: TGTGCCAGCAGTTCCCACAGCGGGAGCCCCTACAATGAGCAGTTCTTC.

The chain links TRBV6-4 to TRBJ1-5, with D possibly being TRBD1 (5 bases). The CDR3 extends over 17 amino acids. V was pared by 7 bases and J by 14 bases, with 33 bases between. The germline gives CDR1 MRHNA, CDR2 SNTAGT. CDR3 nucleotide sequence: TGTGCCAGCAACTTGGCACCAGGGTGGGGAGCAATCAGCCCCAAGCATTTT. It specifies CASNLAPGWGAISPKHF.

The V and J genes are TRBV23-1 and TRBJ2-1; 11 bases are shared with TRBD1. TRBV23-1 is annotated as an ORF whose role is uncertain. V trimming: 4 bases; J trimming: 8 bases; junction bases outside the gene matches: 10. The CDR3 has 16 amino acids. The CDR3: CASSPPGQGVVDEQFF. The CDR3 bases are TGCGCCAGCAGTCCCCCGGGACAGGGGGTCGTCGATGAGCAGTTCTTC.

J is TRBJ2-7 and V is TRBV5-4; D gene ambiguous. CDR3 length: 13 amino acids. The V end lost 5 bases, the J end lost 2 bases, and 11 bases lay between the germline ends. Germline loops: CDR1 SGHNT, CDR2 YYREEE (reference sequence). The CDR3 here is CASRFSGTYEQYF. As DNA, the CDR3 is TGTGCCAGCAGGTTCTCGGGCACCTACGAGCAGTACTTC.

CDR3: CASSLLTSGSYNEQFF. In DNA form, the CDR3 reads TGTGCCAGCAGTTTATTGACTAGCGGATCCTACAATGAGCAGTTCTTC. The V gene is TRBV28, the J gene TRBJ2-1; 9 bases are a match to TRBD2. The length of the CDR3 is 16 residues. J lost 1 base, V lost 1 base, and 2 bases had no gene match. Germline V gene sequence: CDR1 MDHEN, CDR2 SYDVKM.

V usage is TRBV19 and J usage is TRBJ1-5, with TRBD1 matching 9 bases. Germline assignment: CDR1 LNHDA and CDR2 SQIVND (reference sequence). The junction had 9 bases not matched to a gene; V was cut back by 7 bases and J by 2 bases. The CDR3 extends over 16 amino acids. The CDR3 sequence: CASTPGTGWRNQPQHF. The CDR3 region has the DNA TGTGCCAGTACCCCAGGGACAGGGTGGCGCAATCAGCCCCAGCATTTT.

The chain joins TRBV3-1 (or the pseudogene TRBV3-2) to TRBJ2-7; 8 bases are shared with TRBD2. V was clipped by 2 bases and J by 6 bases; unmatched bases: 3. This CDR3 has 13 residues. The germline V gene encodes CDR1 LGHDT and CDR2 YNNKEL (reference sequence). CDR3: CASSQPTSVEQYF. The CDR3 coding sequence is TGTGCCAGCAGCCAACCGACTAGCGTCGAGCAGTACTTC.

The chain has TRBV11-3 and TRBJ2-1; 12 nucleotides line up with TRBD2. V dropped 5 bases and J dropped 7; count of bases not matched to a gene: 12. The CDR3 loop spans 17 amino acids. From germline, CDR1 is SGHNT and CDR2 YENEEA. This CDR3 is CASSLAPGLAGQNEQFF. The CDR3 DNA sequence: TGTGCCAGCAGCCTAGCTCCGGGACTAGCGGGTCAAAATGAGCAGTTCTTC.

The rearrangement links TRBV3-1 (or the pseudogene TRBV3-2) to TRBJ2-7, with D maybe TRBD1 (5 bases). Deletions cut 4 bases from V and 3 bases from J, with 13 bases between. The CDR3 is 14 residues long. CDR1 and CDR2 from the germline V gene are LGHDT and YNNKEL (reference sequence). CDR3 bases: TGTGCCAGCAGCCCCCAGACAGAGCACTACGAGCAGTACTTC. The encoded protein is CASSPQTEHYEQYF.

The chain links TRBV14 to TRBJ2-3; 8 bases agree with TRBD2. CDR3 size: 16 residues. CDR1 and CDR2 from the germline V gene are SGHDN and FVKESK. The V gene end was trimmed by 0 bases and the J gene end by 6 bases; junction bases not matched to a gene: 8. This chain's CDR3 is CASSQEAGRARDTQYF. CDR3 coding DNA: TGTGCCAGCAGCCAAGAGGCCGGGAGGGCCAGGGATACGCAGTATTTT.

The rearrangement joins TRBV29-1 to TRBJ2-1; TRBD1 matches at 8 bases. J was trimmed by 8 bases and V by 7 bases; bases with no gene match: 4. This CDR3 has 11 amino acids. The germline V gene has CDR1 SQVTM and CDR2 ANQGSEA. The CDR3 is CSASGGDEQFF. The CDR3 DNA follows: TGCAGCGCCTCAGGGGGCGATGAGCAGTTCTTC.

The chain carries TRBV7-9 and TRBJ1-1; D not certain. The CDR3 loop spans 14 amino acids. CDR1 and CDR2 (germline): SEHNR, FQNEAQ (reference sequence). V lost 2 bases to trimming and J lost 1 base, with 8 bases between them. CDR3: CASSLYDGNTEAFF. CDR3 nucleotide sequence: TGTGCCAGCAGCTTATACGACGGGAACACTGAAGCTTTCTTT.

The gene calls are TRBV24-1 and TRBJ2-7; 8 nucleotides line up with TRBD1. The CDR3 runs 12 residues. The germline gives CDR1 KGHDR, CDR2 SFDVKD. The junction had 5 bases not matched to a gene; V was cut back by 12 bases and J by 2 bases. For the CDR3, the DNA is TGTGCCGCCGGGACAGGCGCCTACGAGCAGTACTTC. Translation gives CAAGTGAYEQYF.

The J gene is TRBJ2-3, the V gene TRBV5-1, with D possibly matching TRBD1 (6 bases). Germline V gene data show CDR1 as SGHRS and CDR2 as YFSETQ. Trimming took off 4 bases at V and 4 bases at J, with 16 bases between the two ends. The CDR3 loop spans 15 amino acids. The CDR3 loop reads CASSGQFIGADTQYF. CDR3 coding DNA: TGCGCCAGCAGCGGACAGTTCATCGGAGCAGATACGCAGTATTTT. Based on the CDR3 plus reference TRBV5-1 and TRBJ2-3, the full variable domain is KAGVTQTPRYLIKTRGQQVTLSCSPISGHRSVSWYQQTPGQGLQFLFEYFSETQRNKGNFPGRFSGRQFSNSRSEMNVSTLELGDSALYLCASSGQFIGADTQYFGPGTRLTVL.

This chain links TRBV5-1 with TRBJ1-4; TRBD1 matches 7 bases. This CDR3 spans 15 amino acids. Germline V gene sequence: CDR1 SGHRS, CDR2 YFSETQ. The V segment lost 4 bases and the J segment 8 bases; nucleotides outside the gene matches: 11. This CDR3 reads CASSTGDSPEEKLFF. CDR3 coding DNA: TGCGCCAGCAGCACAGGGGACAGCCCCGAAGAAAAACTGTTTTTT.

V is TRBV9 and J is TRBJ2-2, with D unresolved. With 0 bases removed from V and 1 base from J, the gap between germline ends came to 4 bases. Germline CDR1 and CDR2: SGDLS and YYNGEE. The CDR3 extends over 14 amino acids. Written as DNA, the CDR3 is TGTGCCAGCAGCGTAGGGGAGAACACCGGGGAGCTGTTTTTT. Amino acids: CASSVGENTGELFF.

The gene calls are TRBV28 and TRBJ2-3; D uncertain. The CDR3 loop spans 15 amino acids. The germline V and J ends were trimmed by 7 bases and 3 bases, with 17 bases remaining between them. In germline, CDR1 is MDHEN, CDR2 SYDVKM. The CDR3 loop is CASKGRAGPTDTQYF. The DNA of the CDR3 is TGTGCCAGCAAAGGGCGAGCAGGACCAACAGATACGCAGTATTTT.